The table lists the clone carrying this T cell receptor beta chain with a few counts. Its matching antigen is unknown. The data were taken from a study of T cells after yellow fever vaccination. Study context: Preparation used SMART-Seq v4 Ultra Low Input for the low-cell-number fractions.

Study-wide findings and caveats: When the response was secondary, it was weaker but reached its peak faster, day 5 versus 15.

TCRdb reanalysed the 5' RACE reads using MiXCR and keeps one entry per CDR3 protein. The sample contains about 310,000 distinct CDR3 sequences, 3.6% of which appear only once. Trimming left V 4 bases short and J 13 bases short, with 19 bases between. The CDR3 is 13 residues long. Sequences were derived from PBMCs, sampled on the day of the yellow fever booster vaccination. J is TRBJ1-2 and V is TRBV12-3 or TRBV12-4; TRBD1 might be the D (6 bases). The sequence derives from a man aged 18 to 30 who received the YFV17D yellow fever vaccine. The CDR3: CASSSFGTPEGTF. Here the CDR3 DNA reads TGTGCCAGCAGTTCATTCGGGACACCTGAGGGCACCTTC.